This T cell receptor beta chain was sequenced during a study of cytomegalovirus exposure and HLA in healthy donors. This clone was detected only a few times. Its antigen is unknown. This CDR3 is built from 14 residues. Germline loops: CDR1 SGHVS, CDR2 FNYEAQ. Trimming at V came to 5 bases and at J to 7 bases, leaving 10 bases not matched to a gene. Study-level results: The classifier reportedly diagnosed cytomegalovirus status with high sensitivity and specificity. CMV serostatus alone was available as immune exposure information.

Amplification used 60 Vbeta primers and 13 Jbeta primers. Sequencing used immunoSEQ multiplex PCR; TCRdb keeps in-frame clones, though not all of them. The data hold about 140,000 clones, with about 80% observed a single time. Input material: PBMCs. V and J are TRBV7-6 and TRBJ2-7, with TRBD2 matching 8 bases. The sequence came from a woman aged 40 to 49 in good health and CMV-seronegative. CDR3 loop: CASSPGLAVGEQYF. The CDR3 bases are TGTGCCAGCAGCCCTGGACTAGCTGTCGGTGAGCAGTACTTC.